This TCR beta chain was sequenced for a study of T cell responses to AZD1222 COVID-19 vaccine. Study results and caveats: Researchers took repertoire samples only after the peak T cell response had come. Once two AZD1222 doses were given, Spike-specific TCR breadth and depth went up. Dominant CD4 TCR responses targeted spike regions 160-218 and 743-854. Variant regions that are unmutated are reportedly the target of nearly half of spike-specific TCRs.

CDR1 SGHRS and CDR2 YFSETQ come from the germline V gene. This CDR3 is 14 amino acids long. The V and J ends lost 4 bases and 0 bases respectively, with 10 bases between them. Turning to this clone: Antigen unknown.

Here immunoSEQ multiplex PCR was the method, and the copy in TCRdb shows in-frame clones only, minus some. The sample holds approximately 130,000 clones; 88% are singletons and the top ten take roughly 5.2%. The sequenced sample was peripheral blood, obtained 28 days after the second AZD1222 dose. The chain employs TRBV5-1 and TRBJ1-2; D perhaps matches TRBD1 (6 bases). The clonotype comes from an adult who received the AZD1222 COVID-19 vaccine. The CDR3 DNA sequence: TGCGCCAGCAGCCCGGGACAACCTAACTATGGCTACACCTTC. Protein product: CASSPGQPNYGYTF.